The 23 T cell receptor beta chains listed next were all sequenced from one sample in a study of vaccination and CD4 T cells after COVID-19. At the Johns Hopkins FTIC core, DNA taken from cultured CD4+ T cells was sequenced by way of the Oncomine TCR Beta short-read assay. TCRdb ran MiXCR on the PCR reads and lists one entry per CDR3 protein. The profile covers about 13,000 distinct CDR3 sequences, with 52% appearing a single time and around 16% taken by the ten largest. Antigen specificity for these receptors is unknown. Treatment in this sample: approximately nine-day PBMC culture with coronavirus spike peptide pools or control peptides (ViraFEST assay). Material for sequencing was CD4+ T cells from blood, cultured in vitro. These receptors originate from a human donor who had recovered from COVID-19.

This chain uses TRBV2 with TRBJ2-1; D perhaps matches TRBD1 (6 bases). From germline, CDR1 is SNHLY and CDR2 FYNNEI. The CDR3 spans 15 residues. Trimming cost V 6 bases and J 4 bases, with 16 bases left between them. In DNA, the CDR3 is TGTGCCAGCAGCTCCCCTGGGGGCGGATACAATGAGCAGTTCTTC. Its translation is CASSSPGGGYNEQFF.

This clonotype was detected a few times. This chain links TRBV24-1 with TRBJ1-1; tentative D call: TRBD1 (5 bases). Looked up from germline, CDR1 is KGHDR and CDR2 is SFDVKD. V dropped 2 bases and J dropped 4 bases, with 10 bases sitting between them. The CDR3 extends over 14 amino acids. In nucleotides, the CDR3 is TGTGCCACCAGTGATTCCAGGGTGGGCACTGAAGCTTTCTTT. Protein sequence: CATSDSRVGTEAFF.

The chain has TRBV6-5 and TRBJ1-1; TRBD1 matches at 8 bases. The CDR3 runs to 16 residues. The ends lost 1 base at V and 1 base at J; junction bases unmatched: 5. Per germline, CDR1 MNHEY and CDR2 SVGAGI. CDR3 DNA sequence: TGTGCCAGCAGTTACTACAGGGGGGCGGGGAACACTGAAGCTTTCTTT. Amino acids: CASSYYRGAGNTEAFF.

This sequence joins TRBV7-2 and TRBJ2-3; D gene ambiguous. CDR1 and CDR2 (germline): SGHTA, FQGNSA. V shed 4 bases and J shed 4 bases, with 9 bases lying between them. This CDR3 has 13 residues. CDR3 bases: TGTGCCAGCAGCTCAATGAACGCAGATACGCAGTATTTT. This sequence encodes CASSSMNADTQYF. Complete variable domain (other parts from reference TRBV7-2 and TRBJ2-3): GAGVSQSPSNKVTEKGKDVELRCDPISGHTALYWYRQSLGQGLEFLIYFQGNSAPDKSGLPSDRFSAERTGGSVSTLTIQRTQQEDSAVYLCASSSMNADTQYFGPGTRLTVL.

About this clonotype itself: A junction end diverges from the germline sequence, so it may reflect a read error. The chain uses TRBV28 and TRBJ1-1, with D unclear. This CDR3 has 13 amino acids. Germline loops: CDR1 MDHEN, CDR2 SYDVKM. CDR3 residues: CASSFMRGSPGVF. CDR3 bases: TGTGCCAGCAGTTTTATGCGAGGAAGTCCGGGAGTCTTT.

The rearrangement links TRBV18 to TRBJ2-5; no clear D gene. Trimming took off 3 bases at V and 2 bases at J, with 7 bases between the two ends. There are 13 residues in the CDR3. Germline CDR1 reads KGHSH; CDR2 reads LQKENI. CDR3 DNA: TGTGCCAGCTCACCTGGGATACAAGAGACCCAGTACTTC. Translation: CASSPGIQETQYF.

This clonotype came up a few times. A read error may account for a junction end that differs from germline. The chain employs TRBV5-4 and TRBJ1-2; D is possibly TRBD1 (6 bases). The CDR3 consists of 14 residues. Germline assignment: CDR1 SGHNT and CDR2 YYREEE (reference sequence). The CDR3 region is CASSLAGQPYSYTF. Here the CDR3 DNA reads TGTGCCAGCAGCTTGGCAGGACAGCCCTATAGCTACACCTTC.

This clonotype was recorded only once. The chain uses TRBV19 and TRBJ1-1, with D perhaps matching TRBD1 (5 bases). Germline V gives CDR1 LNHDA, CDR2 SQIVND (reference sequence). V gave up 7 bases and J gave up 4 bases, with 16 bases separating them. The CDR3 is 14 amino acids. Written as DNA, the CDR3 is TGTGCCAGTACCCGAGGGGCGGGAGGCACTGAAGCTTTCTTT. Translation: CASTRGAGGTEAFF.

V gene TRBV15 combines with J gene TRBJ2-3; D is undetermined. Germline V gene lookup returns CDR1 LNHNV and CDR2 YYDKDF (reference sequence). This CDR3 spans 13 amino acids. The V end was cut by 3 bases, the J end by 5 bases, with 9 bases between. The CDR3 region has the DNA TGTGCCACCAGCAGGGGCGCTATAGATACGCAGTATTTT. It is translated as CATSRGAIDTQYF.

The chain employs TRBV7-8 and TRBJ1-5; a possible D gene is TRBD1 (6 bases). Trimming left V 4 bases short and J 7 bases short, with 20 bases between. The germline V gene encodes CDR1 SGHVS and CDR2 FQNEAQ. The CDR3 loop spans 16 amino acids. The chain's CDR3 is CASSSLKGVIRQPQHF. CDR3 bases: TGTGCCAGCAGCTCGCTCAAGGGGGTCATCAGGCAGCCCCAGCATTTT.

V gene TRBV6-1 combines with J gene TRBJ2-5; D is undetermined. This CDR3 comprises 14 residues. V was shortened by 3 bases and J by 2 bases, with 10 bases between the two germline ends. Per the germline V gene, CDR1 is MNHNS and CDR2 is SASEGT. CDR3 protein: CASSERQTQETQYF. The CDR3 DNA is TGTGCCAGCAGTGAGCGTCAGACACAAGAGACCCAGTACTTC.

CDR3 DNA sequence: TGTGCCAGCAGCCCTACTAGCGGGTCCTCCTACAATGAGCAGTTCTTC. Its protein product is CASSPTSGSSYNEQFF. The genes are TRBV6-1 and TRBJ2-1, with 9 bases aligning to TRBD2. The CDR3 is 16 residues long. In germline, CDR1 is MNHNS, CDR2 SASEGT. V dropped 6 bases and J dropped 0; count of bases not matched to a gene: 6.

The chain links TRBV20-1 to TRBJ2-3; 8 bases fit TRBD2. In germline, CDR1 is DFQATT, CDR2 SNEGSKA (reference sequence). Trimming at V came to 6 bases and at J to 6 bases, leaving 14 bases not matched to a gene. The CDR3 length is 15 residues. The DNA of the CDR3 is TGCAGTGCGCCTCCCGGGACTAGTCCTGGGGATACGCAGTATTTT. This gives the protein CSAPPGTSPGDTQYF.

This clonotype was found a few times. V is TRBV19 and J is TRBJ1-5; 7 nucleotides align to TRBD1. With V trimmed by 0 bases and J by 7 bases, 9 bases remained unmatched. The CDR3 is 16 amino acids. Germline assignment: CDR1 LNHDA and CDR2 SQIVND (reference sequence). CDR3 in amino acids: CASSIERQGWVQPQHF. CDR3 nucleotide sequence: TGTGCCAGTAGTATAGAAAGACAGGGATGGGTCCAGCCCCAGCATTTT. Full variable domain (missing parts from reference TRBV19 and TRBJ1-5): DGGITQSPKYLFRKEGQNVTLSCEQNLNHDAMYWYRQDPGQGLRLIYYSQIVNDFQKGDIAEGYSVSREKKESFPLTVTSAQKNPTAFYLCASSIERQGWVQPQHFGDGTRLSIL.

This clonotype was counted a few times. The rearrangement links TRBV6-1 to TRBJ1-3, with a tentative D call TRBD1 (5 bases). Germline loops: CDR1 MNHNS, CDR2 SASEGT. V lost 8 bases and J 2 bases, leaving 10 bases between the germline ends. CDR3 length equals 13 residues. The CDR3 nucleotides read TGTGCCAGCCAGGGAAGGGCTGGAAACACCATATATTTT. It specifies CASQGRAGNTIYF.

V gene TRBV24-1 combines with J gene TRBJ2-1; D ambiguous. This CDR3 contains 13 residues. V shed 2 bases and J shed 6 bases, with 7 bases lying between them. Germline-derived CDR1 and CDR2 are KGHDR and SFDVKD. This CDR3 reads CATSDSPSNEQFF. The CDR3 bases are TGTGCCACCAGTGATTCACCTAGCAATGAGCAGTTCTTC.

This clonotype was seen only a few times. This chain connects TRBV20-1 to TRBJ1-2; D possibly corresponds to TRBD1 (5 bases). Germline V gives CDR1 DFQATT, CDR2 SNEGSKA (reference sequence). V lost 5 bases and J lost 7, with 14 bases in between. CDR3 size: 12 residues. The CDR3 sequence is CSAFLPGGGYTF. The CDR3, as DNA: TGCAGTGCTTTTCTCCCGGGGGGTGGCTACACCTTC.

The rearrangement links TRBV30 to TRBJ1-2; D unresolved. Trimming took 5 bases from V and 4 from J, leaving 8 bases between them. This CDR3 contains 11 residues. Germline CDR1 and CDR2: GTSNPN and SVGIG (reference sequence). CDR3 protein: CAWSPAYGYTF. CDR3 nucleotides: TGTGCCTGGTCCCCCGCCTATGGCTACACCTTC.

V usage is TRBV24-1 and J usage is TRBJ2-5; the D call may be TRBD1 or TRBD2 (5 bases each). The germline V and J ends were trimmed by 1 base and 5 bases, with 13 bases remaining between them. The CDR3 runs 15 residues. Germline CDR1 reads KGHDR; CDR2 reads SFDVKD. The CDR3 region has the DNA TGTGCCACCAGTGATTTATCCGGGGCCGGGGAGACCCAGTACTTC. This sequence encodes CATSDLSGAGETQYF.

This clonotype was seen more than once but under ten times. The V call is TRBV30, the J call TRBJ1-5; D is possibly TRBD1 (5 bases). V was shortened by 3 bases and J by 2 bases, with 11 bases between the two germline ends. The CDR3 is made up of 14 amino acids. Germline CDR1 reads GTSNPN; CDR2 reads SVGIG (reference sequence). Here the CDR3 reads CAWSQGRGNQPQHF. In DNA, the CDR3 is TGTGCCTGGAGCCAGGGTCGCGGCAATCAGCCCCAGCATTTT.

This clonotype has only a few counts. V is TRBV10-3 and J is TRBJ1-1; tentative D call: TRBD1 (6 bases). The V end was cut by 5 bases, the J end by 1 base, with 11 bases between. The CDR3 consists of 14 residues. Germline lookup yields CDR1 ENHRY and CDR2 SYGVKD. CDR3 bases: TGTGCCATCAGTTCCCGAGGGGGGAACACTGAAGCTTTCTTT. Its translation is CAISSRGGNTEAFF.

This rearrangement joins TRBV20-1 to TRBJ2-7; D uncertain. There are 15 residues in the CDR3. The V end lost 0 bases, the J end lost 9 bases, and 21 bases lay between the germline ends. Per the germline V gene, CDR1 is DFQATT and CDR2 is SNEGSKA (reference sequence). The CDR3 loop is CSARDRALPSAGQYF. CDR3 DNA sequence: TGCAGTGCTAGAGATCGGGCCCTTCCCAGCGCCGGGCAGTACTTC.

This clonotype was counted only a few times. The rearrangement links TRBV2 to TRBJ1-1; D remains unclear. Trimming cost V 5 bases and J 2 bases, with 6 bases left between them. The CDR3 has 12 amino acids. Germline lookup yields CDR1 SNHLY and CDR2 FYNNEI. The CDR3 DNA follows: TGTGCCAGCAGTCCCGATAACACTGAAGCTTTCTTT. Residues: CASSPDNTEAFF.